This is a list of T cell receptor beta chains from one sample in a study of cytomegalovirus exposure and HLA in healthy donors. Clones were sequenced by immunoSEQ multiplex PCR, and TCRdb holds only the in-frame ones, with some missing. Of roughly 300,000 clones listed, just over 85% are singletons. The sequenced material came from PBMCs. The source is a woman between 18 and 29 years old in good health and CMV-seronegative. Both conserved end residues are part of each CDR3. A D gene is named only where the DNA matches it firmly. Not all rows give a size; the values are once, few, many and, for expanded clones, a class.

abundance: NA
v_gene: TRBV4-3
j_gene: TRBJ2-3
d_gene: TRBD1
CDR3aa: CASSQGGTGTDTQYF
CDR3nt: TGCGCCAGCAGCCAAGGTGGGACAGGCACAGATACGCAGTATTTT

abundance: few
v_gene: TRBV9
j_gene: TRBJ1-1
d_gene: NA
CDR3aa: CASSVEGGTEAFF
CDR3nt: TGTGCCAGCAGCGTAGAGGGGGGGACTGAAGCTTTCTTT

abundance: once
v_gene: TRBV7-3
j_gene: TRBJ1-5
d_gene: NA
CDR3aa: CASSPQGGGNQPQHF
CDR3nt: TGTGCCAGCAGCCCCCAAGGGGGGGGCAATCAGCCCCAGCATTTT

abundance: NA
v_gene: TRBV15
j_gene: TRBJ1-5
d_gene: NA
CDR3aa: CATSRDAPGLGQPQHF
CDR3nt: TGTGCCACCAGCAGAGATGCCCCAGGGCTGGGTCAGCCCCAGCATTTT

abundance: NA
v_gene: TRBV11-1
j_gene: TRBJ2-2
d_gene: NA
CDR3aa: CASRLAARTGELFF
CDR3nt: TGTGCCAGCAGATTAGCGGCGAGGACCGGGGAGCTGTTTTTT

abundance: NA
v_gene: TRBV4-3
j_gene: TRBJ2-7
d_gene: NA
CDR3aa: CASSQEVARGGTYEQYF
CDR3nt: TGCGCCAGCAGCCAAGAAGTAGCGCGCGGCGGTACCTACGAGCAGTACTTC

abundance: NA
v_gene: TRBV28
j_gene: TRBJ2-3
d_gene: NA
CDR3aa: CASSFPSTDTQYF
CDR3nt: TGTGCCAGCAGTTTTCCTAGCACAGATACGCAGTATTTT

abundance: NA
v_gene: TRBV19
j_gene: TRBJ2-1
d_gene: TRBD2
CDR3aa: CASSKGLAVQEQFF
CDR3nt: TGTGCCAGTAGTAAGGGACTAGCGGTTCAGGAGCAGTTCTTC

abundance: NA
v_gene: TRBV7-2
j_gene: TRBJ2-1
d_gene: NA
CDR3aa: CASSLETLSYNEQFF
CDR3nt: TGTGCCAGCAGCTTGGAGACGCTCTCCTACAATGAGCAGTTCTTC

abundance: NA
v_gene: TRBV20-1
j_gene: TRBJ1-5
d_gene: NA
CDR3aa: CSAIGDQPQHF
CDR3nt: TGCAGTGCTATCGGGGATCAGCCCCAGCATTTT

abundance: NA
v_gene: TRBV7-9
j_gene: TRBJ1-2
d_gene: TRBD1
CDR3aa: CASSPAIGGGQVYGYTF
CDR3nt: TGTGCCAGCAGCCCCGCTATTGGGGGGGGACAGGTGTATGGCTACACCTTC

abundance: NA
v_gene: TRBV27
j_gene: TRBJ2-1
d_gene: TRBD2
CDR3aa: CASRPTSLDEQFF
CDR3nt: TGTGCCAGCAGACCGACTAGCCTCGATGAGCAGTTCTTC

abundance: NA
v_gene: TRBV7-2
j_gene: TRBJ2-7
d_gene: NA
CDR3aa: CASGRGQSSSYEQYF
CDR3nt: TGTGCCAGCGGTAGAGGACAAAGCTCCTCCTACGAGCAGTACTTC

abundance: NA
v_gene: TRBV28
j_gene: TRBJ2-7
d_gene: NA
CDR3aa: CASSSTDSYEQYF
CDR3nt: TGTGCCAGCTCCTCAACAGACAGCTACGAGCAGTACTTC

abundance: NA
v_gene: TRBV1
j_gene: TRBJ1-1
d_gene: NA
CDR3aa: CTSRDREAFF
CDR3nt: TGCACCAGCAGGGACAGGGAGGCTTTCTTT

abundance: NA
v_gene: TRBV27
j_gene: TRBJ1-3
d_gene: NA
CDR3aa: CASSLTGGNTIYF
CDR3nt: TGTGCCAGCAGTTTAACAGGAGGAAACACCATATATTTT

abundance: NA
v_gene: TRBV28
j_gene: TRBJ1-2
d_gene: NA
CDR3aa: CASSLQGDYGYTF
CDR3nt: TGTGCCAGCAGTTTACAGGGTGACTATGGCTACACCTTC

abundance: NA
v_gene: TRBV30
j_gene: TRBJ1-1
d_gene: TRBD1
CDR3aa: CAWSGTGGTEAFF
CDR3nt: TGTGCCTGGAGTGGAACAGGGGGCACTGAAGCTTTCTTT

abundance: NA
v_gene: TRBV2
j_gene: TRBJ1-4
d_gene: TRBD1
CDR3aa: CASSRDRDNEKLFF
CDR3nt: TGTGCCAGCAGTCGCGACAGGGATAATGAAAAACTGTTTTTT

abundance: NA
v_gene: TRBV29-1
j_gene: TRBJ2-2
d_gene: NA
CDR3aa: CSVSPSSGELFF
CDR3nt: TGCAGCGTTTCTCCCTCCTCCGGGGAGCTGTTTTTT

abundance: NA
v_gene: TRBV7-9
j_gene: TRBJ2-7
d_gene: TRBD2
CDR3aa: CASRTRLAGGEEQYF
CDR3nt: TGTGCCAGCAGAACGAGACTAGCGGGAGGGGAGGAGCAGTACTTC

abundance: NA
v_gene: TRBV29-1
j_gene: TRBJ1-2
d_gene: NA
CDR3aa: CSVDCGSSGYTF
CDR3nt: TGCAGCGTTGATTGTGGGTCTAGTGGCTACACCTTC

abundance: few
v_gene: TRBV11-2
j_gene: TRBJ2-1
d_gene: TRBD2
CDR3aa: CASSLTSGSTGEQFF
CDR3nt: TGTGCCAGCAGCTTGACTAGCGGGAGTACCGGTGAGCAGTTCTTC

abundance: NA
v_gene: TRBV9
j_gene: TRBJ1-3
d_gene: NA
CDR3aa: CASSVSVTGNTIYF
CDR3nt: TGTGCCAGCAGCGTATCGGTGACTGGAAACACCATATATTTT

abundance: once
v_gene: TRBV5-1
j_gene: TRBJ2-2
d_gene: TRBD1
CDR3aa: CASSLEGAGTGELFF
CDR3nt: TGCGCCAGCAGCTTGGAGGGGGCGGGCACCGGGGAGCTGTTTTTT

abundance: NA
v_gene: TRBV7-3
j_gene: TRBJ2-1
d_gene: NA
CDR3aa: CASGGSSYNEQFF
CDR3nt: TGTGCCAGCGGCGGCAGCTCCTACAATGAGCAGTTCTTC

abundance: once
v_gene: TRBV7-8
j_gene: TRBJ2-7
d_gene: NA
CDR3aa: CASSPGGGGAYEQYF
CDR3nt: TGTGCCAGCAGCCCAGGGGGAGGAGGTGCCTACGAGCAGTACTTC

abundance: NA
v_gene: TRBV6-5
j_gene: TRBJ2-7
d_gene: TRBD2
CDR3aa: CASRTGLADTYEQYF
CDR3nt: TGTGCCAGCAGAACGGGACTAGCGGATACCTACGAGCAGTACTTC

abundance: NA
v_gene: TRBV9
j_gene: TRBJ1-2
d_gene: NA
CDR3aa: CASSLGGPADGYTF
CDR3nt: TGTGCCAGCAGCCTAGGCGGGCCCGCGGATGGCTACACCTTC

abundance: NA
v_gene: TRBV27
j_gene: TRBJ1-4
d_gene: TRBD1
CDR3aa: CASSLWDRGQEDEKLFF
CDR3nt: TGTGCCAGCAGTTTATGGGACAGGGGGCAAGAGGATGAAAAACTGTTTTTT

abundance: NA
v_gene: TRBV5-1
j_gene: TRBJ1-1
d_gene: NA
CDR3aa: CASSSALRATNTEAFF
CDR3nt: TGCGCCAGCAGCTCCGCCTTGCGGGCGACGAACACTGAAGCTTTCTTT

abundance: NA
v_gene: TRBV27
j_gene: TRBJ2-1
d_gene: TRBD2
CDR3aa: CASSLLTSGSVLFF
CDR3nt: TGTGCCAGCAGTTTATTGACTAGCGGGAGTGTACTGTTCTTC

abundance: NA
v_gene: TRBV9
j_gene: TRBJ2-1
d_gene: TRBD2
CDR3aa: CASSPGGYDYNEQFF
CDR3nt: TGTGCCAGCAGCCCGGGGGGGTACGACTACAATGAGCAGTTCTTC

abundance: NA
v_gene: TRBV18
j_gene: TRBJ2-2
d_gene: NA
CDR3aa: CASLTGPGGTGELFF
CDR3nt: TGTGCCAGCTTAACAGGACCCGGCGGAACCGGGGAGCTGTTTTTT

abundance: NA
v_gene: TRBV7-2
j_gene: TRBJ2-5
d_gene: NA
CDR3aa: CASSLHRAEETQYF
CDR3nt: TGTGCCAGCAGCCTCCACAGGGCTGAAGAGACCCAGTACTTC

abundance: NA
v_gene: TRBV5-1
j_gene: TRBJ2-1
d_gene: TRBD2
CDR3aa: CASRSTSGTYNEQFF
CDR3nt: TGCGCCAGCAGATCGACTAGCGGGACCTACAATGAGCAGTTCTTC

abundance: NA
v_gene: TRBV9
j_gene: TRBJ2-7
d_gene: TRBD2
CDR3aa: CASSVGDGGLVSYEQYF
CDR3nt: TGTGCCAGCAGCGTAGGTGATGGGGGACTAGTCTCGTACGAGCAGTACTTC

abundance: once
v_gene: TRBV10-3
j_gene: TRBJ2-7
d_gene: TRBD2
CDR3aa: CAIRAGTSEYEQYF
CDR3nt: TGTGCCATCAGGGCCGGGACTAGCGAGTACGAGCAGTACTTC

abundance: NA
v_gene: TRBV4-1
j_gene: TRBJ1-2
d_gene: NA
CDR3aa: CASSQTEARGNTF
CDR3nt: TGCGCCAGCAGCCAGACGGAAGCTCGGGGAAACACCTTC

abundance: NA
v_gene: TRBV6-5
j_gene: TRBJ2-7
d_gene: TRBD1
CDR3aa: CAAGQGYEQYF
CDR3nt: TGTGCCGCGGGACAGGGTTACGAGCAGTACTTC

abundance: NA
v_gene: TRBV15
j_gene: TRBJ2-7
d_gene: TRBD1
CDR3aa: CATSRGGTGLSYEQYF
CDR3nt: TGTGCCACCAGCAGAGGAGGGACAGGCTTATCCTACGAGCAGTACTTC

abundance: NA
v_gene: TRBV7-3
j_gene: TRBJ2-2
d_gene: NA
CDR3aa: CASSSVGAQNTGELFF
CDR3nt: TGTGCCAGCAGCTCGGTAGGGGCCCAGAACACCGGGGAGCTGTTTTTT

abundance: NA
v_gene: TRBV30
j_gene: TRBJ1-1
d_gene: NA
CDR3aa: CAWADPGTEAFF
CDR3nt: TGTGCCTGGGCTGACCCGGGCACTGAAGCTTTCTTT